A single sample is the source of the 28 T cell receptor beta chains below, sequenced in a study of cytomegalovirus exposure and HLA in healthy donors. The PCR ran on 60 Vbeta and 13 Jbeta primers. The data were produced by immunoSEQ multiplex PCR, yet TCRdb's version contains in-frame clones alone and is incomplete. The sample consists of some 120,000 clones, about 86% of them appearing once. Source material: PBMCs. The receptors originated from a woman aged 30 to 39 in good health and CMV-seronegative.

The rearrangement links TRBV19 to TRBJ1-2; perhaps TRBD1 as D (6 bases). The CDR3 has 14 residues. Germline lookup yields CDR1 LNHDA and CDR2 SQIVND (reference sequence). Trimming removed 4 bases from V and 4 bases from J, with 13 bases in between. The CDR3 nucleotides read TGTGCCAGTAGTAACAGGGACGCTTCCTATGGCTACACCTTC. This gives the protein CASSNRDASYGYTF.

The CDR3 loop reads CATRETSGVGGELFF. CDR3 nucleotides: TGTGCCACCAGAGAGACTAGCGGGGTCGGCGGAGAGCTGTTTTTT. The chain employs TRBV6-5 and TRBJ2-2, with TRBD2 matching over 11 bases. There are 15 residues in the CDR3. V dropped 10 bases and J dropped 11; count of bases not matched to a gene: 15. Germline CDR1 MNHEY, CDR2 SVGAGI.

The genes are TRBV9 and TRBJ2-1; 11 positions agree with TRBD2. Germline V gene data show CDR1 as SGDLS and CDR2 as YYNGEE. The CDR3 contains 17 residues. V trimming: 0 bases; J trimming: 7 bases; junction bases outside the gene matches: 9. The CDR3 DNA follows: TGTGCCAGCAGCGTAGTACCGGGACTAGCGGTTCAGAATGAGCAGTTCTTC. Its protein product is CASSVVPGLAVQNEQFF. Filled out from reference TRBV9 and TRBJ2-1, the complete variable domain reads DSGVTQTPKHLITATGQRVTLRCSPRSGDLSVYWYQQSLDQGLQFLIQYYNGEERAKGNILERFSAQQFPDLHSELNLSSLELGDSALYFCASSVVPGLAVQNEQFFGPGTRLTVL.

The CDR3 region has the DNA TGTGCCAGCAGCGGGGACACCTCCTACGAGCAGTACTTC. It codes for CASSGDTSYEQYF. The gene calls are TRBV5-4 and TRBJ2-7; perhaps TRBD1 as D (6 bases). Germline CDR1 is SGHNT and CDR2 is YYREEE (reference sequence). The CDR3 runs 13 residues. V was trimmed by 4 bases and J by 0 bases, leaving 8 bases between them.

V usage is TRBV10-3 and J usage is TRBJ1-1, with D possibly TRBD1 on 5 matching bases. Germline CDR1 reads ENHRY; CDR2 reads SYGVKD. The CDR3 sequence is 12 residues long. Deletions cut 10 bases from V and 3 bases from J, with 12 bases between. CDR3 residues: CATQDRDTEAFF. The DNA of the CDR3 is TGTGCCACACAGGACCGGGACACTGAAGCTTTCTTT.

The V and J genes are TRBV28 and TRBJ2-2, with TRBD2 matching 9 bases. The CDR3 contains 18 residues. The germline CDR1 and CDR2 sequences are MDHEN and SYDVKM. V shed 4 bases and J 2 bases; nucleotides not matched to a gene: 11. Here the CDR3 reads CASSSPSSGMGNTGELFF. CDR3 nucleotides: TGTGCCAGCAGTTCCCCCTCTAGCGGGATGGGCAACACCGGGGAGCTGTTTTTT.

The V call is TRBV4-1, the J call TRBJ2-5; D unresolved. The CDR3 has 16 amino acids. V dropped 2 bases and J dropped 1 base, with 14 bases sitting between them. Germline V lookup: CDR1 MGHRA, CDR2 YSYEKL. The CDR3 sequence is CASSQSLLRFQETQYF. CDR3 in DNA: TGCGCCAGCAGCCAATCTCTTCTGCGATTCCAAGAGACCCAGTACTTC.

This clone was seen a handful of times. CDR3 loop: CAAGRGEVYYEQYF. In DNA form, the CDR3 reads TGTGCCGCAGGTCGGGGGGAAGTTTACTACGAGCAGTACTTC. J is TRBJ2-7 and V is TRBV6-1, with 7 bases lining up with TRBD2. This CDR3 contains 14 residues. Per germline, CDR1 MNHNS and CDR2 SASEGT. After removal of 11 bases from V and 3 bases from J, the junction contained 13 bases not matched to a gene.

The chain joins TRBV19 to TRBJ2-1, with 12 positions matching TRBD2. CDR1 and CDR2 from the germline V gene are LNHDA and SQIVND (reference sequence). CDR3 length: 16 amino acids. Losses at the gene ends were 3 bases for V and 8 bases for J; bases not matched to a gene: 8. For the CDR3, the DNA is TGTGCCAGTAGTATCGATCGACTAGCGGGAGTATATGAGCAGTTCTTC. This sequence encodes CASSIDRLAGVYEQFF.

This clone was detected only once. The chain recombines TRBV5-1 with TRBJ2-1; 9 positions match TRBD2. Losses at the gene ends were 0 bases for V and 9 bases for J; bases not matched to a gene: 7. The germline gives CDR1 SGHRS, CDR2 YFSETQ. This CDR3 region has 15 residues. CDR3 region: CASSLASGKVTEQFF. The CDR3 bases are TGCGCCAGCAGCTTGGCTAGCGGGAAAGTTACTGAGCAGTTCTTC.

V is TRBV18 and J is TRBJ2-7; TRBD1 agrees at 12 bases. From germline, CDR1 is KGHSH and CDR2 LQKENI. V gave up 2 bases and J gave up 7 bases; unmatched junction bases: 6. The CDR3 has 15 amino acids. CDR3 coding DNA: TGTGCCAGCTCACCATTGGGACAGGGGGCGCGGGAGCAGTACTTC. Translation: CASSPLGQGAREQYF.

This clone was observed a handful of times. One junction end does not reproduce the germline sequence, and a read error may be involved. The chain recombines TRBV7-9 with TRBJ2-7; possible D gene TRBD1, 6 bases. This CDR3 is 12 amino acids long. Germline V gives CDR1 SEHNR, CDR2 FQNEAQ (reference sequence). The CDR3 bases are TGTTCCAGCAGCTTACGAGGGGGCGAGCAGTACTTC. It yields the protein CSSSLRGGEQYF.

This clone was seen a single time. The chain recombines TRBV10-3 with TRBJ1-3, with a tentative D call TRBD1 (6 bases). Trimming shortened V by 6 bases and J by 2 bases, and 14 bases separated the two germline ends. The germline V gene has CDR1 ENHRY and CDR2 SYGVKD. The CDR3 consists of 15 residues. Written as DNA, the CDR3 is TGTGCCATCAGCTCGGACAGCTTCCCTGGAAACACCATATATTTT. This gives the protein CAISSDSFPGNTIYF.

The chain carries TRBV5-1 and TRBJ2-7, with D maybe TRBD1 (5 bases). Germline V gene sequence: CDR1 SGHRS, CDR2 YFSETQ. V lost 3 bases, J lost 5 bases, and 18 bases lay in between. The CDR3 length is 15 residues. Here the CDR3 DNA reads TGCGCCAGCAGCTCAATGGCAGGCGCCAGGGACGAGCAGTACTTC. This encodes CASSSMAGARDEQYF.

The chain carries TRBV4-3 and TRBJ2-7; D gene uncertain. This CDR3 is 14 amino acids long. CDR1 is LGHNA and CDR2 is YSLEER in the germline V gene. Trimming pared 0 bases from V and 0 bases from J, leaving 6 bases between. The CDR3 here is CASSQDSHSYEQYF. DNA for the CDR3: TGCGCCAGCAGCCAAGACAGTCACTCCTACGAGCAGTACTTC.

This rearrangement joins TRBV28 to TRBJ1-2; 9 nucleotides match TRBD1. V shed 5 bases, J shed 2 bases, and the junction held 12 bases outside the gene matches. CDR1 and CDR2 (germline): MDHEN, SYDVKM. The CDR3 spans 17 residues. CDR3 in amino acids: CASSKPGTGPINYGYTF. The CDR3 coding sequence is TGTGCCAGCAGTAAGCCCGGGACAGGGCCTATCAACTATGGCTACACCTTC.

CDR3 sequence (DNA): TGCGCCAGCAGCCAAGAAGGGGCTAGCGGGGGAGATACGCAGTATTTT. It is translated as CASSQEGASGGDTQYF. This rearrangement joins TRBV4-1 to TRBJ2-3; TRBD2 aligns across 10 bases. From germline, CDR1 is MGHRA and CDR2 YSYEKL. This CDR3 region has 16 residues. The V gene end was trimmed by 0 bases and the J gene end by 5 bases; junction bases not matched to a gene: 5.

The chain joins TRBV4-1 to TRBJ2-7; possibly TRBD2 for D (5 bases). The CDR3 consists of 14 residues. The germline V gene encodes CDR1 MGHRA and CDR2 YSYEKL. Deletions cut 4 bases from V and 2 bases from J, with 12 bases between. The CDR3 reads CASSPGLAAYEQYF. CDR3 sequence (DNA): TGCGCCAGCAGCCCTGGCCTAGCTGCCTACGAGCAGTACTTC.

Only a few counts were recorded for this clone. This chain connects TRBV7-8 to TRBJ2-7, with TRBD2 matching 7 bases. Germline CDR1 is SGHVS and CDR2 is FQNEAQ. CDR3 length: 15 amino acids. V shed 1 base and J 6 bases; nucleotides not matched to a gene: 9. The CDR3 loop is CASSLVRGGSGEQYF. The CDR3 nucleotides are TGTGCCAGCAGCTTAGTCCGGGGAGGGTCCGGCGAGCAGTACTTC.

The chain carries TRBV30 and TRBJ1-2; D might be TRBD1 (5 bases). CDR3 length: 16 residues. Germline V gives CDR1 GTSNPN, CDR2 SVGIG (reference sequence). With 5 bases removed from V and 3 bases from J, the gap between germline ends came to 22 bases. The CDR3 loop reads CAWHITGGSFYYGYTF. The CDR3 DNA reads TGTGCCTGGCATATCACCGGGGGGAGCTTTTACTATGGCTACACCTTC.

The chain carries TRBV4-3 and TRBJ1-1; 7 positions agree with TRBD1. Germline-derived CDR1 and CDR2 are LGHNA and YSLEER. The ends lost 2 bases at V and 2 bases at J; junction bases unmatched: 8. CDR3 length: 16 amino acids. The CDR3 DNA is TGCGCCAGCAGCCAACGATCGGGACAGCCCAACACTGAAGCTTTCTTT. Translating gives CASSQRSGQPNTEAFF.

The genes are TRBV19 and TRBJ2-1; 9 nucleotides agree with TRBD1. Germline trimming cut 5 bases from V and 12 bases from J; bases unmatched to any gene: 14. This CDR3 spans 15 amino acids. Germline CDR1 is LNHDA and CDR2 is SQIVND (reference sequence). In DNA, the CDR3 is TGTGCCAGTAGTTCGGCGGGACAGGGCTTGATTCGGCAGTTCTTC. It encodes CASSSAGQGLIRQFF.

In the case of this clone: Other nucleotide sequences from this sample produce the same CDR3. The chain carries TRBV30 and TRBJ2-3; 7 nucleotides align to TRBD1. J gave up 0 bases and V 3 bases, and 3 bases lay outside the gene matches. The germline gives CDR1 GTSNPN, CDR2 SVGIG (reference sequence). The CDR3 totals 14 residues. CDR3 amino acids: CAWRKGQSTDTQYF. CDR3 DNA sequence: TGTGCCTGGAGGAAGGGACAGAGCACAGATACGCAGTATTTT.

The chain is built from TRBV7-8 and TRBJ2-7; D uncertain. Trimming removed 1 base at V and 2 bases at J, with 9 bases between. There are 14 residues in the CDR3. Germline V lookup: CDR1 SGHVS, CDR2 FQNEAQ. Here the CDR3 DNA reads TGTGCCAGCAGCTTAGTGGGCCAGGCCTACGAGCAGTACTTC. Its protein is CASSLVGQAYEQYF.

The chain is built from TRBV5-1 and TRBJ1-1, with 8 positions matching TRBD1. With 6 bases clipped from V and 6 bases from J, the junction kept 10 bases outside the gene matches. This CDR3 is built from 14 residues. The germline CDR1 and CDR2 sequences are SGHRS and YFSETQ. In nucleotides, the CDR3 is TGCGCCAGCAAATTGACAGGGGAAGGTTCTGAAGCTTTCTTT. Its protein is CASKLTGEGSEAFF.

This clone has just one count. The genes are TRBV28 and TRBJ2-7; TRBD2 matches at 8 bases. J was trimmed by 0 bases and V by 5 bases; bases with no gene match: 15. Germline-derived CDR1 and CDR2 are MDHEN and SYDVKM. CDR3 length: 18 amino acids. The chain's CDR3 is CASSQHGERENPSYEQYF. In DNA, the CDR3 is TGTGCCAGCAGTCAGCACGGGGAGCGGGAGAACCCCTCCTACGAGCAGTACTTC.

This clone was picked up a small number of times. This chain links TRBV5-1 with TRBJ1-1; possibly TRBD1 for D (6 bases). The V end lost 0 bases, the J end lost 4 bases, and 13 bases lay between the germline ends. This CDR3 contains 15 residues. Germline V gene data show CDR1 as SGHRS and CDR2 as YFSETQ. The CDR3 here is CASSLVVGAGTEAFF. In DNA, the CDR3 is TGCGCCAGCAGCTTGGTGGTGGGGGCGGGCACTGAAGCTTTCTTT.

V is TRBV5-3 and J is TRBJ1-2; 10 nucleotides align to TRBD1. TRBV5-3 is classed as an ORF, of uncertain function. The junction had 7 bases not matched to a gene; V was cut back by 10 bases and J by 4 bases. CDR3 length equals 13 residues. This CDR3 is CAGGTGAIYGYTF. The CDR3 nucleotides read TGTGCCGGAGGGACAGGGGCGATCTATGGCTACACCTTC.